Below are 11 T cell receptor beta chains sequenced from a single sample in a study of CDR3 diversity in severe acne. MiXCR, run by TCRdb on the PCR reads, gives a single entry per CDR3 protein. The table shows roughly 81,000 distinct CDR3 sequences, with about half occurring only once. The sample was blood. These receptors all stem from a male donor in good health, serving as a control.

Only a few counts were recorded for this clonotype. The chain couples TRBV5-4 to TRBJ2-5; D may be TRBD2 (6 bases). Germline loops: CDR1 SGHNT, CDR2 YYREEE (reference sequence). This CDR3 has 15 amino acids. Between the trimmed V and J ends, which lost 1 base and 5 bases, there was a span of 15 bases. CDR3 DNA sequence: TGTGCCAGCAGCTTGCGTACTAGCCTGGGGGAGACCCAGTACTTC. Translated: CASSLRTSLGETQYF.

This clonotype has just one count. V and J are TRBV7-6 and TRBJ1-1; a weak D match, TRBD1 (6 bases). The length of the CDR3 is 15 residues. V lost 1 base, J lost 0 bases, and 9 bases lay in between. Germline lookup yields CDR1 SGHVS and CDR2 FNYEAQ. In DNA, the CDR3 is TGTGCCAGCAGCTTAGTGCCAGGGGTGAACACTGAAGCTTTCTTT. Translation: CASSLVPGVNTEAFF. The full variable domain, its missing parts supplied by reference TRBV7-6 and TRBJ1-1, is GAGVSQSPRYKVTKRGQDVALRCDPISGHVSLYWYRQALGQGPEFLTYFNYEAQQDKSGLPNDRFSAERPEGSISTLTIQRTEQRDSAMYRCASSLVPGVNTEAFFGQGTRLTVV.

This clonotype was seen ten or more times. J is TRBJ2-7 and V is TRBV18, with 10 bases that match TRBD2. This CDR3 contains 17 residues. V shed 2 bases and J 3 bases; nucleotides not matched to a gene: 10. Germline V gene sequence: CDR1 KGHSH, CDR2 LQKENI. CDR3 nucleotides: TGTGCCAGCTCACCAGACTGGACTAGCGGATCTCTCTACGAGCAGTACTTC. Translation gives CASSPDWTSGSLYEQYF.

The rearrangement joins TRBV6-5 to TRBJ1-2; the D is unclear. Germline V gives CDR1 MNHEY, CDR2 SVGAGI. The CDR3 totals 13 residues. V dropped 6 bases and J dropped 3 bases, with 11 bases sitting between them. CDR3 amino acids: CASSIQRHYGYTF. Written as DNA, the CDR3 is TGTGCCAGCAGCATACAGCGTCACTATGGCTACACCTTC.

This clonotype has a count of ten or more. J is TRBJ2-2 and V is TRBV4-1; TRBD1 might be the D (8 bases). Trimming cost V 4 bases and J 4 bases, with 19 bases left between them. Germline V gives CDR1 MGHRA, CDR2 YSYEKL. This CDR3 comprises 17 residues. As DNA, the CDR3 is TGCGCCAGCAGCCCCGTCAGCGGGACAGGAGCCACCGGGGAGCTGTTTTTT. Translation: CASSPVSGTGATGELFF.

This clonotype has a handful of counts. A read error may explain this, as a much larger clone is one base away. The chain uses TRBV4-2 and TRBJ2-1, with 8 bases that match TRBD1. CDR1 and CDR2 from the germline V gene are LGHNA and YNFKEQ. The CDR3 runs 16 residues. The V gene end was trimmed by 1 base and the J gene end by 8 bases; junction bases not matched to a gene: 10. CDR3 sequence reads: CASSQAGQGAYDEQFF. CDR3 DNA: TGTGCCAGCAGCCAAGCTGGACAGGGAGCATACGATGAGCAGTTCTTC.

The CDR3 region has the DNA TGTGCCAGCAGCGTGGGTCGACCGCCAGATACGCAGTATTTT. Residues: CASSVGRPPDTQYF. This chain joins TRBV2 and TRBJ2-3; the D is unclear. V lost 6 bases and J lost 4, with 14 bases in between. Germline-derived CDR1 and CDR2 are SNHLY and FYNNEI. CDR3 length: 14 amino acids.

The rearrangement uses TRBV19 and TRBJ2-7; TRBD2 agrees at 10 bases. V shed 2 bases and J 1 base; nucleotides not matched to a gene: 5. Germline CDR1 is LNHDA and CDR2 is SQIVND (reference sequence). The CDR3 is 16 amino acids. The CDR3 DNA is TGTGCCAGTAGTATACCAGGGACTAGCGTATCCTACGAGCAGTACTTC. This encodes CASSIPGTSVSYEQYF.

The V gene is TRBV6-5, the J gene TRBJ1-1; D call uncertain. The CDR3 sequence is 13 residues long. In germline, CDR1 is MNHEY, CDR2 SVGAGI. The V and J ends lost 2 bases and 4 bases respectively, with 8 bases between them. CDR3 nucleotide sequence: TGTGCCAGCAGTTACGCTGGGAGCACTGAAGCTTTCTTT. Encoded protein: CASSYAGSTEAFF.

Of note for this clonotype: This may be a read error: a much more frequent sequence differs by one nucleotide. The chain couples TRBV14 to TRBJ1-1, with a weak D call TRBD1 (6 bases). Germline V gene lookup returns CDR1 SGHDN and CDR2 FVKESK. The CDR3 is made up of 13 amino acids. Here the CDR3 reads CVSSPNRDTDKFF. For the CDR3, the DNA is TGTGTCAGCAGCCCGAACCGGGACACCGATAAATTCTTT.

The genes are TRBV7-2 and TRBJ2-7; the D is unclear. Germline V gene data show CDR1 as SGHTA and CDR2 as FQGNSA. V lost 2 bases and J 0 bases, leaving 11 bases between the germline ends. This CDR3 has 15 residues. CDR3 bases: TGTGCCAGCAGCTTATACACCGGTGTCTCCTACGAGCAGTACTTC. Translating gives CASSLYTGVSYEQYF.